Each of the 8 T cell receptor beta chains below was sequenced from the same sample in a study of T cells in Graves' hyperthyroidism and ophthalmopathy. Regions amplified from RNA transcripts were the TCR beta CDR3 regions. TCR CDR3 underwent first-round RT-PCR with the HTBI primer set. Each CDR3 protein is one row after TCRdb ran MiXCR on the multiplex PCR reads. The repertoire holds 450,000 to 600,000 distinct CDR3 sequences, with 14% as singletons. The source material was blood. Receptor source: a woman between 35 and 50 years old with Graves' hyperthyroidism.

This clonotype showed up many times. The V call is TRBV2, the J call TRBJ2-2; 9 bases are a match to TRBD1. Germline assignment: CDR1 SNHLY and CDR2 FYNNEI. The CDR3 runs to 15 residues. J was trimmed by 4 bases and V by 8 bases; bases with no gene match: 8. DNA for the CDR3: TGTGCCAGCGGGGGACAGGGTATTAGCACCGGGGAGCTGTTTTTT. It encodes CASGGQGISTGELFF. The variable domain in full, with the rest retrieved from reference TRBV2 and TRBJ2-2, is EPEVTQTPSHQVTQMGQEVILRCVPISNHLYFYWYRQILGQKVEFLVSFYNNEISEKSEIFDDQFSVERPDGSNFTLKIRSTKLEDSAMYFCASGGQGISTGELFFGEGSRLTVL.

This clonotype came up many times. This chain connects TRBV7-2 to TRBJ2-7; TRBD2 matches 8 bases. The CDR3 has 14 amino acids. CDR1 is SGHTA, CDR2 FQGNSA, per germline. Losses at the gene ends were 6 bases for V and 5 bases for J; bases not matched to a gene: 9. CDR3 nucleotides: TGTGCCAGCAGTGGACTAGCCCTAACCCACGAGCAGTACTTC. Its translation is CASSGLALTHEQYF. The variable domain in full, with the rest retrieved from reference TRBV7-2 and TRBJ2-7, is GAGVSQSPSNKVTEKGKDVELRCDPISGHTALYWYRQSLGQGLEFLIYFQGNSAPDKSGLPSDRFSAERTGGSVSTLTIQRTQQEDSAVYLCASSGLALTHEQYFGPGTRLTVT.

This chain connects TRBV25-1 to TRBJ1-5; no clear D gene. The V end lost 3 bases, the J end lost 0 bases, and 9 bases lay between the germline ends. CDR3 size: 15 residues. Germline CDR1 and CDR2: MGHDK and SYGVNS. DNA for the CDR3: TGTGCCAGCAGTGACCAAGGGAATAGCAATCAGCCCCAGCATTTT. Translating gives CASSDQGNSNQPQHF.

In nucleotides, the CDR3 is TGTGCCAGCAACATAGCGGGAGAGACCCACGAGCAGTACTTC. Translation gives CASNIAGETHEQYF. The chain employs TRBV12-3 or TRBV12-4 and TRBJ2-7; the match to TRBD2 covers 9 bases. The CDR3 length is 14 residues. V lost 7 bases, J lost 5 bases, and 9 bases stayed unmatched.

The sample holds many counts of this clonotype. This chain uses TRBV18 with TRBJ2-5, with D perhaps matching TRBD2 (6 bases). The V gene's germline CDR1 is KGHSH and CDR2 LQKENI. The CDR3 runs to 14 residues. Deletions cut 6 bases from V and 0 bases from J, with 11 bases between. The CDR3 region has the DNA TGTGCCAGCTCTCAAAGGAGGGACCAAGAGACCCAGTACTTC. It is translated as CASSQRRDQETQYF.

The table lists this clonotype with many counts. V is TRBV20-1 and J is TRBJ2-1, with 7 bases that match TRBD2. The CDR3 contains 12 residues. Germline CDR1 DFQATT, CDR2 SNEGSKA (reference sequence). The trim removed 3 bases at V and 9 bases at J, leaving 5 bases unmatched. CDR3 coding DNA: TGCAGTGCTAGCGGGACTACAATTGAGCAGTTCTTC. It encodes CSASGTTIEQFF.

This clonotype was observed a few times. The chain carries TRBV19 and TRBJ1-2; D remains unclear. CDR1 and CDR2 (germline): LNHDA, SQIVND (reference sequence). The V end was cut by 7 bases, the J end by 2 bases, with 11 bases between. This CDR3 has 13 residues. CDR3 in amino acids: CASTHGVNYGYTF. CDR3 coding DNA: TGTGCCAGTACCCACGGGGTGAACTATGGCTACACCTTC.

The sample holds many counts of this clonotype. The rearrangement joins TRBV5-1 to TRBJ2-1; D unresolved. Germline V CDR1 and CDR2: SGHRS, YFSETQ. V gave up 1 base and J gave up 9 bases, with 14 bases separating them. This CDR3 region has 14 residues. The CDR3 DNA follows: TGCGCCAGCAGCTTGCAGAGTAGGTCGGGTGAGCAGTTCTTC. It translates to CASSLQSRSGEQFF. Full variable domain (rest looked up from reference TRBV5-1 and TRBJ2-1): KAGVTQTPRYLIKTRGQQVTLSCSPISGHRSVSWYQQTPGQGLQFLFEYFSETQRNKGNFPGRFSGRQFSNSRSEMNVSTLELGDSALYLCASSLQSRSGEQFFGPGTRLTVL.